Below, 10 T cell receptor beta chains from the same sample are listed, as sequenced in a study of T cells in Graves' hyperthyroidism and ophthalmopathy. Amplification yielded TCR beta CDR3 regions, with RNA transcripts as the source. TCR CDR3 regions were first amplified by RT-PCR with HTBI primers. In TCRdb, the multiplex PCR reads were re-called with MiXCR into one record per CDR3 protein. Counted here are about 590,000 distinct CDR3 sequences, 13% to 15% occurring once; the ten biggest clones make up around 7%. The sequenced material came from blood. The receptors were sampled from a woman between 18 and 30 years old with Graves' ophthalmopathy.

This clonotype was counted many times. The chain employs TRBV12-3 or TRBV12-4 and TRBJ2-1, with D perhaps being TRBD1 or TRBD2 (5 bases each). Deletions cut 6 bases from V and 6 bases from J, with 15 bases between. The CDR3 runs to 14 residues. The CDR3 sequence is CASRGVGPFNEQFF. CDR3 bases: TGTGCCAGCAGGGGGGTGGGGCCCTTCAATGAGCAGTTCTTC.

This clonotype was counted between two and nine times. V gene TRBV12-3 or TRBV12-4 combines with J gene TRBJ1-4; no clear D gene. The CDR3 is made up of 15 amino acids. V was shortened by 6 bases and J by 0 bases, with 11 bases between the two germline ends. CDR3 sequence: CASSPTRSTNEKLFF. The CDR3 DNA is TGTGCCAGCAGCCCGACTAGGTCAACTAATGAAAAACTGTTTTTT.

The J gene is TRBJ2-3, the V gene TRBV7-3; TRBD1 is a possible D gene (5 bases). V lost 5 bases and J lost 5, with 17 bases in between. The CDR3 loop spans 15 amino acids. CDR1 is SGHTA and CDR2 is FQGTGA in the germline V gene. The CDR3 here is CASSQTRRQQDTQYF. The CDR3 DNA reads TGTGCCAGCAGCCAGACCCGACGACAGCAAGATACGCAGTATTTT.

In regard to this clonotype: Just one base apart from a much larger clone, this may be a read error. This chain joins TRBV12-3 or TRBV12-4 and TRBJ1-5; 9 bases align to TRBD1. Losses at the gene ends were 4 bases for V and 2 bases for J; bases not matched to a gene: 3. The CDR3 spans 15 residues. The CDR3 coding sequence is TGTGCCAGCAGTTCGTACAGGGGGCGCAATCAGCCCCAGCATTTT. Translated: CASSSYRGRNQPQHF.

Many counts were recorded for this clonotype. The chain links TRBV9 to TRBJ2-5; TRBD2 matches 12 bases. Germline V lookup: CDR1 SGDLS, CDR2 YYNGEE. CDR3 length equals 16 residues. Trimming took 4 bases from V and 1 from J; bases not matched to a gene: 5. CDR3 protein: CASSSGLAGFQETQYF. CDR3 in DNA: TGTGCCAGCAGCTCTGGACTAGCGGGGTTCCAAGAGACCCAGTACTTC.

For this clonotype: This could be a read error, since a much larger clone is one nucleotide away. The CDR3 bases are TGTGCCAGCAATATGGCAGGGAGGACCGGGGAGCTGGTTTTT. It encodes CASNMAGRTGELVF. This rearrangement joins TRBV2 to TRBJ2-2, with D possibly TRBD2 on 6 matching bases. CDR1 and CDR2 (germline): SNHLY, FYNNEI. This CDR3 contains 14 residues.

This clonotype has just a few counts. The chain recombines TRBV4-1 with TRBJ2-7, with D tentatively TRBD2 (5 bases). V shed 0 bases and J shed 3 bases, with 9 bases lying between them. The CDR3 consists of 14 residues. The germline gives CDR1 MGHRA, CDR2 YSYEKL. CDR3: CASSQDAGDYEQYF. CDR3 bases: TGCGCCAGCAGCCAAGATGCCGGGGACTACGAGCAGTACTTC.

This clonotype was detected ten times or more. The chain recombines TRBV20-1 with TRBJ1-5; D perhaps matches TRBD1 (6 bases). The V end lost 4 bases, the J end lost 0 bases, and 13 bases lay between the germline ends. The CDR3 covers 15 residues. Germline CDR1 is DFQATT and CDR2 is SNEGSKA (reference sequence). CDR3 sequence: CSANRAIYSNQPQHF. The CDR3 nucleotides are TGCAGTGCTAACAGGGCAATTTATAGCAATCAGCCCCAGCATTTT.

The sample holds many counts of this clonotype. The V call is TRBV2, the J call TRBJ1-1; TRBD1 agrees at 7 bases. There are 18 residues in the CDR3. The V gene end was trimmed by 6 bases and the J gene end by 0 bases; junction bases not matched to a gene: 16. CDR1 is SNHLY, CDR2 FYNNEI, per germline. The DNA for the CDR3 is TGTGCCAGCAGGGACTTCCGGGACAGATTCTCCATGAACACTGAAGCTTTCTTT. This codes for CASRDFRDRFSMNTEAFF.

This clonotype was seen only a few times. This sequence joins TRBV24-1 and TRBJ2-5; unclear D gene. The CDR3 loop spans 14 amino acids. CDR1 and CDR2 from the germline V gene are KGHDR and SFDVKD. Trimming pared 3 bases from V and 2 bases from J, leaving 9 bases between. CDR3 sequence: CATSDVKKQETQYF. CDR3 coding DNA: TGTGCCACCAGTGATGTAAAGAAACAAGAGACCCAGTACTTC.